This TCR beta chain was recovered during a study of T-cell reconstitution after alpha-beta-depleted transplantation in children. CDR3 length: 17 amino acids. The V and J ends lost 5 bases and 8 bases, in that order; junction bases with no gene match: 18. Germline V gene lookup returns CDR1 SGHAT and CDR2 FQNNGV. During its preparation, the TCRbeta library received unique molecular identifiers. Each CDR3 protein is one row after TCRdb ran MiXCR on the PCR reads. Of about 610,000 distinct CDR3 sequences listed, over 9.5% are singletons. The sequences come from PBMCs from the stem cell graft donor, collected from the stem cell graft. This sequence joins TRBV11-2 and TRBJ2-1; 7 nucleotides line up with TRBD2. The TCR sequence derives from a human donor who donated a stem cell graft to a child with acute myeloid leukemia. CDR3 coding DNA: TGTGCCAGCAGCCCCCACCAGTTGGCGGGAGTAGGCCATGAGCAGTTCTTC. Residues: CASSPHQLAGVGHEQFF.